This TCR beta chain was profiled in a study of cytomegalovirus exposure and HLA in healthy donors. Study results and limitations: Rarity marked most TCR sequences, yet some public TCRs occurred in many donors.

Donors were drawn from the approximately 120-subject validation cohort, separate from the approximately 620-subject first cohort. The V and J ends lost 0 bases and 8 bases respectively, with 14 bases between them. This CDR3 has 14 amino acids. CDR1 SGHDT and CDR2 YYEEEE come from the germline V gene. This clone showed up just once. The antigen is unknown. TCRdb keeps only in-frame clones here, not all; method: immunoSEQ multiplex PCR. Of 330,000 or so clones listed, about nine tenths were seen once; the top ten hold around 0.8%. Sequenced material: PBMCs. The clonotype was recovered from a woman younger than 30 in good health and CMV-seronegative. V is TRBV5-6 and J is TRBJ1-2, with D maybe TRBD1 (6 bases). DNA of the CDR3: TGTGCCAGCAGCTTGGGACAGGTGCCTTGGGGCTACACCTTC. It specifies CASSLGQVPWGYTF.